Listed here are 9 T cell receptor beta chains from one sample, sequenced in a study of CD8+CD57+ T cells in acquired aplastic anemia. The template for TCR beta VDJ and CDR3 sequence profiling was genomic DNA. Via MiXCR, TCRdb re-called the reads, giving one row per CDR3 protein. Found here are a few hundred thousand distinct CDR3 sequences, 65% to 75% of them singletons; the top ten hold under 4.5%. Sequences were obtained from sorted CD4+, CD8+, or CD8+CD57+ T cells (not recorded which) from PBMCs. Source of these receptors: a human donor in good health, serving as a control.

This clonotype was observed at least ten times. V usage is TRBV7-9 and J usage is TRBJ2-1; D perhaps matches TRBD2 (5 bases). The germline gives CDR1 SEHNR, CDR2 FQNEAQ (reference sequence). The CDR3 runs 15 residues. V shed 2 bases and J shed 6 bases, with 14 bases lying between them. The CDR3 bases are TGTGCCAGCAGCTTAACTAGTGGGATCGTCAATGAGCAGTTCTTC. Translating it yields CASSLTSGIVNEQFF.

The chain combines TRBV7-2 with TRBJ2-5, with 11 bases fitting TRBD2. Germline values: CDR1 SGHTA, CDR2 FQGNSA. The V gene end was trimmed by 9 bases and the J gene end by 13 bases; junction bases not matched to a gene: 19. The length of the CDR3 is 15 residues. The CDR3 sequence is CASSDSIAGGRDTYF. The CDR3 DNA sequence: TGTGCCAGTAGCGACAGTATAGCGGGGGGGCGGGATACGTACTTC.

The chain combines TRBV2 with TRBJ2-5; 7 positions match TRBD1. The germline gives CDR1 SNHLY, CDR2 FYNNEI. The CDR3 is 14 amino acids. Trimming at V came to 6 bases and at J to 4 bases, leaving 8 bases not matched to a gene. The CDR3 DNA follows: TGTGCCAGCAGGAAAGACAGGGTGGTAGAGACCCAGTACTTC. Its protein is CASRKDRVVETQYF.

This clonotype was counted at least ten times. The V and J genes are TRBV7-3 and TRBJ2-4, with D uncertain. Germline CDR1 and CDR2: SGHTA and FQGTGA. The V end was cut by 3 bases, the J end by 5 bases, with 11 bases between. This CDR3 contains 14 residues. As DNA, the CDR3 is TGTGCCAGCAGCTTGGGTGGGAACCAAAACATTCAGTACTTC. It is translated as CASSLGGNQNIQYF.

This clonotype was counted ten times or more. This chain uses TRBV20-1 with TRBJ1-5; 8 nucleotides align to TRBD1. The CDR3 has 16 residues. The V gene end was trimmed by 6 bases and the J gene end by 0 bases; junction bases not matched to a gene: 10. Germline-derived CDR1 and CDR2 are DFQATT and SNEGSKA (reference sequence). DNA for the CDR3: TGCAGTGCCGGGACAGGTAGAGAAAATAGCAATCAGCCCCAGCATTTT. Its protein is CSAGTGRENSNQPQHF.

The chain recombines TRBV2 with TRBJ1-4, with D perhaps TRBD1 (5 bases). Trimming cost V 6 bases and J 4 bases, with 12 bases left between them. The length of the CDR3 is 14 residues. The germline V gene encodes CDR1 SNHLY and CDR2 FYNNEI. CDR3 coding DNA: TGTGCCAGCAGGCAAGACAGAAGTAATGAAAAACTGTTTTTT. As protein: CASRQDRSNEKLFF.

This clonotype was counted only a few times. The chain joins TRBV7-9 to TRBJ1-5; 8 nucleotides agree with TRBD1. The CDR3 spans 15 residues. The J segment lost 6 bases and the V segment lost 5 bases, leaving 9 bases of the junction unmatched. Germline values: CDR1 SEHNR, CDR2 FQNEAQ (reference sequence). The CDR3 region is CASSPRTGKTQPQHF. CDR3 coding DNA: TGTGCCAGCAGCCCCCGGACAGGGAAGACTCAGCCCCAGCATTTT.

J is TRBJ1-2 and V is TRBV7-7; D is unresolved. Germline loops: CDR1 SSHAT, CDR2 FNYEAQ (reference sequence). The ends were cut back, 5 bases at V and 8 bases at J, with 12 bases in the middle. The CDR3 sequence is 12 residues long. The CDR3 DNA is TGTGCCAGCAGCGCGGAAGGGCTGGGCTACACCTTC. Protein product: CASSAEGLGYTF.

This clonotype has at least ten counts. In DNA, the CDR3 is TGTGCCACTTATGGGCCCCAACCGGACAATGAGCAGTTCTTC. This codes for CATYGPQPDNEQFF. V gene TRBV19 combines with J gene TRBJ2-1; D gene ambiguous. Looked up from germline, CDR1 is LNHDA and CDR2 is SQIVND (reference sequence). CDR3 size: 14 residues. V lost 10 bases, J lost 5 bases, and 18 bases lay in between.